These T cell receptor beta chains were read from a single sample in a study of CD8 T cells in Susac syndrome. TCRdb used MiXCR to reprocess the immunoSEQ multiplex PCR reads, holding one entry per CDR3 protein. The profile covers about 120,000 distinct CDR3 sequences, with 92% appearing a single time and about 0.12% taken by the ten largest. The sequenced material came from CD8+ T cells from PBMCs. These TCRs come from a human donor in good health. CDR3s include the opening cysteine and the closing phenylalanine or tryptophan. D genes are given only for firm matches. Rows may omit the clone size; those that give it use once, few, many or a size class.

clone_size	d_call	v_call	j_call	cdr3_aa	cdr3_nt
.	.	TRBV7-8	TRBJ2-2	CASSLLGPGELFF	TGTGCCAGCAGCCTATTAGGCCCCGGGGAGCTGTTTTTT
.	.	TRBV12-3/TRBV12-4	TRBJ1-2	CASSLPPVGGYTF	TGTGCCAGCAGTTTGCCCCCGGTGGGTGGCTACACCTTC
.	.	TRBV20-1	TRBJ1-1	CSARLQGAGAFF	TGCAGTGCTAGGTTACAGGGTGCCGGAGCTTTCTTT
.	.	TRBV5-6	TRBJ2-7	CASSNLGVSYEQYF	TGTGCCAGCAGCAACCTCGGCGTCTCCTACGAGCAGTACTTC
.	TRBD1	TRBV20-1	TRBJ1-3	CSADSGQGTGNTIYF	TGCAGTGCGGACTCGGGACAGGGGACTGGAAACACCATATATTTT
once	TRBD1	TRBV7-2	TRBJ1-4	CASSLNGQGASKKLFF	TGTGCCAGCAGCTTGAACGGACAGGGGGCCTCGAAAAAACTGTTTTTT
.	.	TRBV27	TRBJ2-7	CASSRGQYYEQYF	TGTGCCAGCAGCCGCGGACAGTACTACGAGCAGTACTTC
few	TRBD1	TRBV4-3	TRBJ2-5	CASSPNTGTGEYF	TGCGCCAGCAGCCCGAATACCGGGACAGGGGAGTACTTC
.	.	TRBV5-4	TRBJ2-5	CASSPGRGGRQETQYF	TGTGCCAGCAGCCCTGGTCGCGGGGGCCGCCAAGAGACCCAGTACTTC
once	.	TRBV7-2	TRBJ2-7	CASSYRGGEQYF	TGTGCCAGCAGCTACAGGGGGGGCGAGCAGTACTTC
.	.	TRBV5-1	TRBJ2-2	CASSLGRDTGELFF	TGCGCCAGCAGCTTGGGCAGGGACACCGGGGAGCTGTTTTTT
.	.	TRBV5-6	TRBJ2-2	CASSSYDPGELFF	TGTGCCAGCAGCTCTTACGACCCCGGGGAGCTGTTTTTT
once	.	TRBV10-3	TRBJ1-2	CAISANRDGYTF	TGTGCCATCAGTGCTAACAGGGATGGCTACACCTTC
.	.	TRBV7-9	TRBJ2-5	CASRQDFNRAEKQETQYF	TGTGCCAGCAGACAAGATTTTAACAGGGCAGAGAAGCAAGAGACCCAGTACTTC
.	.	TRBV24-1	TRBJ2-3	CATSEGRGPDTQYF	TGTGCCACCAGTGAGGGGCGGGGTCCAGATACGCAGTATTTT
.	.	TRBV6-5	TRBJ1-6	CASGAGENSPLHF	TGTGCCAGCGGGGCAGGGGAGAATTCACCCCTCCACTTT
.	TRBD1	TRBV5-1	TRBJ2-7	CASSFGQGSYRRSYEQYF	TGCGCCAGCAGCTTTGGACAGGGGTCATATCGAAGGTCGTACGAGCAGTACTTC
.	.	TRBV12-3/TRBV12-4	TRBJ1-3	CASNPLNSGNTIYF	TGTGCCAGCAACCCATTAAATTCTGGAAACACCATATATTTT
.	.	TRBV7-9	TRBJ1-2	CASSRGTNGYTF	TGTGCCAGCAGCCGAGGGACCAATGGCTACACCTTC
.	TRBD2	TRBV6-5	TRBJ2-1	CASQLAGHNEQFF	TGTGCCAGCCAACTAGCGGGCCACAATGAGCAGTTCTTC
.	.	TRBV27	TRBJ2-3	CASSFGTTDTQYF	TGTGCCAGCAGTTTCGGAACCACAGATACGCAGTATTTT
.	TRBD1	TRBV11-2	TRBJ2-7	CASTWDGTGSYEQYF	TGTGCCAGCACCTGGGACGGGACAGGTTCCTACGAGCAGTACTTC
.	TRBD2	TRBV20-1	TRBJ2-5	CSARDSASGGTRTQYF	TGCAGTGCTAGAGACTCCGCTAGCGGGGGCACGCGGACCCAGTACTTC
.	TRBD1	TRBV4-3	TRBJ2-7	CASSQDPGTGNYEQYF	TGCGCCAGCAGCCAAGATCCCGGGACAGGGAACTACGAGCAGTACTTC
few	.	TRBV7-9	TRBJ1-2	CASSLDGRGYGYTF	TGTGCCAGCAGCTTAGATGGGAGGGGCTATGGCTACACCTTC
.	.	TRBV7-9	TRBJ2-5	CASSADPKAQYF	TGTGCCAGCAGCGCAGACCCCAAGGCCCAGTACTTC
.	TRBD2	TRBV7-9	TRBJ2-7	CASSSRTSGSIDEQYF	TGTGCCAGCAGCTCAAGGACTAGCGGGAGTATCGACGAGCAGTACTTC
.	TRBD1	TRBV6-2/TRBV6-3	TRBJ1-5	CASTDQGANNQPQHF	TGTGCCAGCACCGACCAGGGGGCGAACAATCAGCCCCAGCATTTT
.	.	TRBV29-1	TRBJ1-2	CSVELGDYGYTF	TGCAGCGTTGAATTGGGCGACTATGGCTACACCTTC
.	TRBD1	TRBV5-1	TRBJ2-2	CASSLVETGLHGELFF	TGCGCCAGCAGCTTGGTGGAGACAGGGTTGCACGGGGAGCTGTTTTTT
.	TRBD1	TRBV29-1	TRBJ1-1	CSVERQGVMRTEAFF	TGCAGCGTTGAAAGGCAGGGGGTAATGAGGACTGAAGCTTTCTTT
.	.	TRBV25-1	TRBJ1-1	CASSGQVKTFF	TGTGCCAGCAGTGGACAGGTAAAGACTTTCTTT
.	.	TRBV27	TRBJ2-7	CASSYAGETYEQYF	TGTGCCAGCAGTTACGCAGGGGAGACCTACGAGCAGTACTTC
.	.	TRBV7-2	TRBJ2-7	CASSSPVGRTYEQYF	TGTGCCAGCAGCTCTCCGGTGGGCAGGACCTACGAGCAGTACTTC
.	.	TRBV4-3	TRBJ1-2	CASSPVEPAAYGYTF	TGCGCCAGCAGCCCGGTGGAACCAGCAGCCTATGGCTACACCTTC
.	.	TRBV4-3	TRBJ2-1	CASSTSASSYNEQFF	TGCGCCAGCAGCACCTCGGCCAGCTCCTACAATGAGCAGTTCTTC
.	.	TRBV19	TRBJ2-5	CASSMNSQETQYF	TGTGCCAGTAGTATGAACAGCCAAGAGACCCAGTACTTC
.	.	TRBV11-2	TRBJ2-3	CASSLDISDTQYF	TGTGCCAGCAGCTTAGATATATCAGATACGCAGTATTTT
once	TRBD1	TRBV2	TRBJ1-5	CASLPRGPRTYSNQPQHF	TGTGCCAGCCTCCCTAGGGGGCCACGGACATATAGCAATCAGCCCCAGCATTTT
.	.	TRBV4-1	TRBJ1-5	CASSQDRAEPQPQHF	TGCGCCAGCAGCCAAGATCGGGCCGAGCCTCAGCCCCAGCATTTT
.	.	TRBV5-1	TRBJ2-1	CASSLGRGDEQFF	TGCGCCAGCAGCTTGGGCAGGGGCGATGAGCAGTTCTTC
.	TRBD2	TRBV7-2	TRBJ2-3	CASSPREAGGNTQYF	TGTGCCAGCAGCCCCAGGGAAGCGGGGGGGAATACGCAGTATTTT
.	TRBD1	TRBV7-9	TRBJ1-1	CASSSGPGQTTEAFF	TGTGCCAGCAGCTCGGGACCGGGACAGACGACTGAAGCTTTCTTT
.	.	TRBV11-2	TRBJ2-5	CASSKVGGETQYF	TGTGCCAGCAGTAAAGTGGGGGGCGAGACCCAGTACTTC
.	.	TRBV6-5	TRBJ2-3	CASTPAGFADTQYF	TGTGCCAGCACTCCGGCAGGGTTCGCAGATACGCAGTATTTT
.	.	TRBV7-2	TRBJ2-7	CASSLRGGGPSYEQYF	TGTGCCAGCAGCTTAAGGGGTGGGGGGCCCTCCTACGAGCAGTACTTC
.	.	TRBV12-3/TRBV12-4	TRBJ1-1	CASSLTRNTEAFF	TGTGCCAGCAGCCTAACAAGGAACACTGAAGCTTTCTTT
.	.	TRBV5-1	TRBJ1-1	CASSPLGTEAFF	TGCGCCAGCAGCCCCCTCGGCACTGAAGCTTTCTTT
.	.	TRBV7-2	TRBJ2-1	CASSRRQEQFF	TGTGCCAGCAGCCGGCGGCAGGAGCAGTTCTTC
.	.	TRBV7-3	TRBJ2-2	CASSPHPPRGVGELFF	TGTGCCAGCAGCCCCCATCCCCCACGCGGAGTCGGTGAGCTGTTTTTT
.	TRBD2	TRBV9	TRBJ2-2	CASSVDGGARAGELFF	TGTGCCAGCAGCGTAGACGGGGGGGCTAGGGCCGGGGAGCTGTTTTTT